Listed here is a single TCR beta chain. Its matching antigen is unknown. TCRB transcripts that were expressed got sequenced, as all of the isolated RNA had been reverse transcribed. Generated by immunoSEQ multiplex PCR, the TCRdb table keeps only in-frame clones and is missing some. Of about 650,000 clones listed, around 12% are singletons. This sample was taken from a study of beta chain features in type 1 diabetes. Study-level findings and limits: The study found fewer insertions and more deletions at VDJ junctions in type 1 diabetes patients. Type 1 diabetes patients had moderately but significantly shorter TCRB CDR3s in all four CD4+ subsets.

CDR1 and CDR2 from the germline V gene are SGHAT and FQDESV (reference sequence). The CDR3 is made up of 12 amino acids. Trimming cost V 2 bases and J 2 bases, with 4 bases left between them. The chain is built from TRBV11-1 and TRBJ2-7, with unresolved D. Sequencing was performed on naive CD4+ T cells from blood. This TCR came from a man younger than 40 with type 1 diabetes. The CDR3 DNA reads TGTGCCAGCAGCTTAACGGCCTACGAGCAGTACTTC. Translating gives CASSLTAYEQYF.